The present T cell receptor beta chain was sequenced within a study of blood T cells in healthy people across ages. Points from the study as a whole: Per million T cells, TCR beta diversity dropped roughly linearly as age increased.

PBMCs were isolated at a quantity of at least 6 million per sample. On this clonotype: Its antigen is still unknown.

A second PCR of about 6 to 12 cycles used a sample-barcoded 5' primer and a J-beta primer mix. Sequencing recovered at least 3 million CDR3-containing paired-end reads from each sample. One entry per CDR3 protein, called by TCRdb with MiXCR from the 5' RACE reads. There are more than 900,000 distinct CDR3 sequences in the sample; around 27% occur only once, and approximately 0.7% lies in the top ten. Between the trimmed V and J ends, which lost 0 bases and 5 bases, there was a span of 10 bases. This CDR3 spans 13 amino acids. The germline V gene encodes CDR1 DFQATT and CDR2 SNEGSKA (reference sequence). This sample also belongs to another study, concerning T cells of mothers and their children. That study reports: Slightly higher overlap, not significant, was seen in related mother-child pairs than in unrelated pairs.

The clonotype comes from a girl between 2 and 10 years old in good health. Sequencing was done on a sample of blood. The rearrangement links TRBV20-1 to TRBJ1-2; D gene uncertain. In DNA, the CDR3 is TGCAGTGCTAGAGACCTCCAACTTTATGGCTACACCTTC. Translated, it gives CSARDLQLYGYTF.